This record covers a single T cell receptor beta chain. These data come from a study of OX40 agonist ivuxolimab in advanced cancers. The CDR3 extends over 12 amino acids. V dropped 0 bases and J dropped 10 bases, with 12 bases sitting between them. The germline V gene has CDR1 GTSNPN and CDR2 SVGIG (reference sequence). This table comes from immunoSEQ multiplex PCR, and its TCRdb copy is limited to in-frame clones, with some not included. The sample shows roughly 100,000 clones, 85% to 95% of them seen only once. The material was CD4+ or CD8+ T cells sorted from blood, obtained in a trial of the OX40 agonist ivuxolimab. This clonotype originated in an adult with an advanced solid tumor such as melanoma, head and neck, liver or kidney cancer. The chain couples TRBV30 to TRBJ1-1; D is perhaps TRBD1 (6 bases). The CDR3 loop is CAWSVVTGGAFF. The CDR3 DNA reads TGTGCCTGGAGTGTAGTGACAGGTGGAGCTTTCTTT.